The rows below give T cell receptor beta chains drawn from one sample of a study of blood T cells in healthy people across ages. From the 5' RACE reads, TCRdb called clonotypes with MiXCR, one entry per CDR3 protein. This sample yields 800,000 or so distinct CDR3 sequences, of which under 80% are seen a single time; about 27% belongs to the top ten. Sequenced material: blood. The origin of the receptors is a young man in good health. The CDR3 runs from the conserved cysteine through the conserved F or W. A D gene is named only where the DNA matches it firmly. Clone size is not always given. Where it is, it says once, few, many or a class for expanded clones.

CASSTLAGIGETQYF	TGTGCCAGCAGCACCCTTGCGGGTATTGGGGAGACCCAGTACTTC	.	.	TRBV7-8	TRBJ2-5
CASITGQLQETQYF	TGTGCCAGCATAACGGGACAGTTACAAGAGACCCAGTACTTC	.	.	TRBV21-1	TRBJ2-5
CASSLGNFAADEQFF	TGTGCCAGCAGCTTAGGGAACTTCGCAGCTGATGAGCAGTTCTTC	.	.	TRBV7-9	TRBJ2-1
CASSFRSGSAYEQYF	TGTGCCAGCAGCTTCCGGTCGGGTTCCGCCTACGAGCAGTACTTC	.	.	TRBV7-9	TRBJ2-7
CATSPGRGKGYTF	TGTGCCACCAGCCCAGGGCGGGGAAAGGGCTACACCTTC	.	.	TRBV15	TRBJ1-2
CASSFLAGPYNEQYF	TGTGCCAGCAGCTTTCTAGCGGGGCCGTACAATGAGCAGTACTTC	TRBD2	.	TRBV7-2	TRBJ2-7
CASSYSTGVVQYF	TGTGCCAGCAGTTACTCGACAGGGGTAGTACAGTACTTC	TRBD1	.	TRBV6-5	TRBJ2-4
CASTYGINTEAFF	TGTGCCAGCACCTACGGGATCAACACTGAAGCTTTCTTT	.	once	TRBV6-2/TRBV6-3	TRBJ1-1
CSAPGTYPDTQYF	TGCAGCGCCCCCGGGACATACCCAGATACGCAGTATTTT	.	.	TRBV29-1	TRBJ2-3
CASSFETEQYF	TGTGCCAGCAGCTTCGAAACAGAGCAGTACTTC	.	.	TRBV7-2	TRBJ2-7
CSASPQLAGRTSSTDTQYF	TGCAGTGCTAGCCCCCAACTAGCGGGCCGAACCTCTAGCACAGATACGCAGTATTTT	TRBD2	.	TRBV20-1	TRBJ2-3
CATSREGFGGTDTQYF	TGTGCCACCAGCAGAGAGGGATTTGGGGGCACAGATACGCAGTATTTT	.	.	TRBV15	TRBJ2-3
CAWSSGTGDYGYTF	TGTGCCTGGAGTTCGGGAACAGGGGACTATGGCTACACCTTC	TRBD1	.	TRBV30	TRBJ1-2
CSARVGWDTQYF	TGCAGTGCTAGAGTTGGTTGGGATACGCAGTATTTT	.	once	TRBV20-1	TRBJ2-3
CSARDGLTSYNSPLHF	TGCAGTGCTAGAGATGGTCTGACCTCCTATAATTCACCCCTCCACTTT	.	.	TRBV20-1	TRBJ1-6
CASSYRDSPTYEQYF	TGTGCCAGCAGTTATCGGGACAGTCCAACCTACGAGCAGTACTTC	TRBD1	.	TRBV6-2/TRBV6-3	TRBJ2-7
CASSTERLAKNIQYF	TGTGCCAGCAGCACTGAAAGGTTGGCCAAAAACATTCAGTACTTC	.	.	TRBV28	TRBJ2-4
CASSQGWEQSPRKLFF	TGCGCCAGCAGCCAAGGGTGGGAGCAGAGCCCCCGAAAACTGTTTTTT	.	.	TRBV4-3	TRBJ1-4
CVTWARRNNEQFF	TGTGTCACCTGGGCCAGGAGAAACAATGAGCAGTTCTTC	.	.	TRBV2	TRBJ2-1
CASSRLAGGIETQYF	TGTGCCAGCAGTAGACTAGCGGGGGGGATAGAGACCCAGTACTTC	TRBD2	.	TRBV12-3/TRBV12-4	TRBJ2-5
CASSSPRAAKNIQYF	TGTGCCAGCAGCAGCCCAAGGGCAGCCAAAAACATTCAGTACTTC	.	.	TRBV7-9	TRBJ2-4
CASSLGGLDGIEQYF	TGTGCCAGCAGCTTAGGAGGACTAGACGGGATCGAGCAGTACTTC	TRBD2	.	TRBV11-2	TRBJ2-7
CVSSLFSKSEQFF	TGCGTCAGCAGCTTGTTTAGCAAGAGTGAGCAGTTCTTC	.	once	TRBV5-1	TRBJ2-1
CASSLGDRVETQYF	TGTGCCAGCAGCTTGGGGGACAGGGTTGAGACCCAGTACTTC	TRBD1	many	TRBV7-2	TRBJ2-5
CASSLSSSGRETQYF	TGTGCCAGCAGCTTGAGTAGTAGCGGGAGGGAGACCCAGTACTTC	TRBD2	.	TRBV7-2	TRBJ2-5
CASSEVTGTGLFYEQYF	TGTGCCAGCAGTGAAGTCACCGGGACAGGGTTATTCTACGAGCAGTACTTC	TRBD1	.	TRBV6-1	TRBJ2-7
CATPGQGARGYTF	TGTGCCACCCCAGGACAGGGGGCGAGAGGCTACACCTTC	TRBD1	.	TRBV2	TRBJ1-2
CASSVALIINEQFF	TGTGCCAGCAGCGTAGCACTCATAATAAATGAGCAGTTCTTC	.	.	TRBV9	TRBJ2-1
CASSKTGRDEQYF	TGTGCCAGCAGCAAGACAGGGAGGGACGAGCAGTACTTC	.	.	TRBV9	TRBJ2-7
CSARETSGGHLETQYF	TGCAGTGCTAGAGAGACTAGCGGGGGCCACCTAGAGACCCAGTACTTC	TRBD2	few	TRBV20-1	TRBJ2-5
CASRNWDSQEETQYF	TGTGCCAGCAGAAACTGGGACAGCCAAGAAGAGACCCAGTACTTC	TRBD1	.	TRBV6-1	TRBJ2-5
CASSQDYSYNEQFF	TGTGCCAGCAGCCAAGACTACTCTTACAATGAGCAGTTCTTC	.	few	TRBV3-1	TRBJ2-1
CASSPTVIADTQYF	TGTGCCAGCAGCCCGACAGTAATTGCGGATACGCAGTATTTT	.	once	TRBV3-1	TRBJ2-3
CASSSTFDTNPYNEQFF	TGTGCCAGCAGCTCCACCTTTGACACCAACCCTTACAATGAGCAGTTCTTC	.	.	TRBV7-9	TRBJ2-1
CASSVNREGLVKNIQYF	TGTGCCAGCAGCGTAAACAGGGAGGGACTTGTCAAAAACATTCAGTACTTC	.	.	TRBV7-2	TRBJ2-4
CAISEPTGRGDYGYTF	TGTGCCATCAGTGAGCCCACAGGGAGGGGAGACTATGGCTACACCTTC	.	.	TRBV10-3	TRBJ1-2
CASSSSGQGNEQYF	TGTGCCAGCAGTTCCTCGGGACAGGGGAACGAGCAGTACTTC	TRBD1	few	TRBV27	TRBJ2-7
CASSLEPLADTQYF	TGTGCCAGCAGCTTAGAGCCGCTCGCAGATACGCAGTATTTT	.	.	TRBV7-6	TRBJ2-3
CAISQGTKGEQYF	TGTGCCATCAGCCAGGGGACGAAGGGCGAGCAGTACTTC	.	.	TRBV10-3	TRBJ2-7
CSAISTGAAEQYF	TGCAGTGCTATTAGCACTGGGGCCGCTGAGCAGTACTTC	.	.	TRBV20-1	TRBJ2-4